The clone carrying this T cell receptor (beta chain) has only a few counts. The data stem from a study of glioma-infiltrating T cells after dendritic cell vaccination. V was cut by 6 bases and J by 3 bases, with 12 bases left in between. Germline-derived CDR1 and CDR2 are LNHDA and SQIVND (reference sequence). The CDR3 totals 14 residues. Sequencing used immunoSEQ multiplex PCR; TCRdb keeps in-frame clones, though not all of them. The table has roughly 83,000 clones, about nine tenths seen once. This clonotype originated in a human donor with glioblastoma. Sequencing was performed on blood, taken before dendritic cell vaccination. V usage is TRBV19 and J usage is TRBJ1-5, with D perhaps TRBD1 (6 bases). The CDR3 reads CASSADRFNQPQHF. The CDR3 coding sequence is TGTGCCAGTAGCGCAGACAGGTTCAATCAGCCCCAGCATTTT.